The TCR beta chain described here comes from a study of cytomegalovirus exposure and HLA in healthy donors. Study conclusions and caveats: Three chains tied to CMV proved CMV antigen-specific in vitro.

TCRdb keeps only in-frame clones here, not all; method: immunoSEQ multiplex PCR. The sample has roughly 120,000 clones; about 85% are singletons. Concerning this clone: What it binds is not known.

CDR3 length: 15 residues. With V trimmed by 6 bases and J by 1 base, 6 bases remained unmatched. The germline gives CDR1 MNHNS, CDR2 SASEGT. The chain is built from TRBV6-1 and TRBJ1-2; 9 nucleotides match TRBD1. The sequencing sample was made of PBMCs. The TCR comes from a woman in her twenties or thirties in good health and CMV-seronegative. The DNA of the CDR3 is TGTGCCAGCAGCGCCGGACAGGGGCGTAACTATGGCTACACCTTC. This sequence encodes CASSAGQGRNYGYTF.